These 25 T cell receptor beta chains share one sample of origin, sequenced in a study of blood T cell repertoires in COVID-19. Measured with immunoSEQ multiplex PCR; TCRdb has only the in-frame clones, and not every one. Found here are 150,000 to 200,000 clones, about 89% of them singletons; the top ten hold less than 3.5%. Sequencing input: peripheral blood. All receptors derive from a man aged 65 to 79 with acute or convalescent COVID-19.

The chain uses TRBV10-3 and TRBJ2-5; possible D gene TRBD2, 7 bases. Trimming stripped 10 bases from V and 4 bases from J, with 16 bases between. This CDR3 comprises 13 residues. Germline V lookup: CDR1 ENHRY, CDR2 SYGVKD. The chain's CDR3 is CATIGGAGETQYF. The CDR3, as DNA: TGTGCCACCATAGGGGGGGCCGGAGAGACCCAGTACTTC.

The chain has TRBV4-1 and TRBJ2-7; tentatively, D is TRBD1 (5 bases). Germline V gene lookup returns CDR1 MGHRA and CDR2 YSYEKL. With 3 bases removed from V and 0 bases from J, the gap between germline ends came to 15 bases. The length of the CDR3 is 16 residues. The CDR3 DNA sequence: TGCGCCAGCAGCCAGTACCAGGCAGGGATCTCCTACGAGCAGTACTTC. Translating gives CASSQYQAGISYEQYF.

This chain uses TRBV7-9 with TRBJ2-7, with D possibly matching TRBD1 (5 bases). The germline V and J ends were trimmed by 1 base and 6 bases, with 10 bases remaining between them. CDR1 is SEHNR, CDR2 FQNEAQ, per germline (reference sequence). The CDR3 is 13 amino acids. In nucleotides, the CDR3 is TGTGCCAGCAGCTTAGAGGGGCCGGGCGAGCAGTACTTC. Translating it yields CASSLEGPGEQYF.

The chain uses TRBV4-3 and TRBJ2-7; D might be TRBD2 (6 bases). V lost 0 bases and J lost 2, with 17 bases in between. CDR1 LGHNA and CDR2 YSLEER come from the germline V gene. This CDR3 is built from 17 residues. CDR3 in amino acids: CASSQDPGRDSPYEQYF. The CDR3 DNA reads TGCGCCAGCAGCCAAGATCCAGGGCGGGACTCCCCCTACGAGCAGTACTTC.

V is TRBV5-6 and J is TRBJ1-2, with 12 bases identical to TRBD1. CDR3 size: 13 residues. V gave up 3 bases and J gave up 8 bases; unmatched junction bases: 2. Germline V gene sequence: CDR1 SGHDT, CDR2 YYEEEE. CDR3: CASSWGTGGGYTF. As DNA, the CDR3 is TGTGCCAGCAGCTGGGGGACAGGGGGCGGCTACACCTTC.

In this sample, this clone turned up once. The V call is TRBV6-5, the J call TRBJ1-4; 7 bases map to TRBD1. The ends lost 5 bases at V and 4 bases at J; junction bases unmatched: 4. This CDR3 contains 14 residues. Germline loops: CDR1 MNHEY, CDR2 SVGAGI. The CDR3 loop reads CASSRGQINEKLFF. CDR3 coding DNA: TGTGCCAGCAGTCGGGGACAGATTAATGAAAAACTGTTTTTT.

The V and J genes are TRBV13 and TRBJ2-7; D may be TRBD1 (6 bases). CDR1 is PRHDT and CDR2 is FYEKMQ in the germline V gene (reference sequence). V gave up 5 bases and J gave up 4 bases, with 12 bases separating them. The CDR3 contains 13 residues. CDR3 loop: CASSPRGGYEQYF. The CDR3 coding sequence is TGTGCCAGCAGCCCCAGAGGGGGATACGAGCAGTACTTC.

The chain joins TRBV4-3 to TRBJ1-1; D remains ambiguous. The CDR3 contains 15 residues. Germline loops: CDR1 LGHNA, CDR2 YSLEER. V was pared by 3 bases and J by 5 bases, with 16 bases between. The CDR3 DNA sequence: TGCGCCAGCAGCCAGGATGGAGAGGGAGGGACTGAAGCTTTCTTT. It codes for CASSQDGEGGTEAFF.

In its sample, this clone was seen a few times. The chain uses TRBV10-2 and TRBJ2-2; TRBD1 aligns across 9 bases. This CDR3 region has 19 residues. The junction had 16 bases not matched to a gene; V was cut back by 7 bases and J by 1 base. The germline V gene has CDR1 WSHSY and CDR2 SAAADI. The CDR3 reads CASKRIRTGAILNTGELFF. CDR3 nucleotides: TGCGCCAGCAAAAGAATTAGGACAGGGGCAATTCTGAACACCGGGGAGCTGTTTTTT.

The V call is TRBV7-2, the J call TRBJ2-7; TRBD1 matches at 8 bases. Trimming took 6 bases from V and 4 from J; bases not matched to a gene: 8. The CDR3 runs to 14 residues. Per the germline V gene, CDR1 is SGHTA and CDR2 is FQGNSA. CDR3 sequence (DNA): TGTGCCAGCAGTTACGGGACAGGACGGTACGAGCAGTACTTC. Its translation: CASSYGTGRYEQYF.

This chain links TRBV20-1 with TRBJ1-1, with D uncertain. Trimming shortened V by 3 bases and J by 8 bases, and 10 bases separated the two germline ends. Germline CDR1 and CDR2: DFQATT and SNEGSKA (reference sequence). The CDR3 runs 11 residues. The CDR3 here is CSASRGEEAFF. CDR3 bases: TGCAGTGCTAGCCGCGGGGAAGAAGCTTTCTTT.

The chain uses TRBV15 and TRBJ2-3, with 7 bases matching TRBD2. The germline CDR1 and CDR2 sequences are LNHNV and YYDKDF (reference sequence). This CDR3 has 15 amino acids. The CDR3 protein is CATRGGSDGTDTQYF. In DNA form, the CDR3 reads TGTGCGACCCGGGGCGGGAGCGACGGGACAGATACGCAGTATTTT.

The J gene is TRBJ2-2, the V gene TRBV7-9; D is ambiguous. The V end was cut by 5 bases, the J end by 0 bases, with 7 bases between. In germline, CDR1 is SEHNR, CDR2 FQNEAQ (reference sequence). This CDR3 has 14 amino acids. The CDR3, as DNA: TGTGCCAGCAGCCTAATACCGAACACCGGGGAGCTGTTTTTT. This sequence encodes CASSLIPNTGELFF.

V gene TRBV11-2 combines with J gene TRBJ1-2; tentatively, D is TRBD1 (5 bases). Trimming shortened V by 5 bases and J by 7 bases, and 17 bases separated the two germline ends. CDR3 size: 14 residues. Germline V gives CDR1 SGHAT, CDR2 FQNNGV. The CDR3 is CASSRPGGNSGYTF. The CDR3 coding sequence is TGTGCCAGCAGCCGTCCCGGGGGGAACAGTGGCTACACCTTC.

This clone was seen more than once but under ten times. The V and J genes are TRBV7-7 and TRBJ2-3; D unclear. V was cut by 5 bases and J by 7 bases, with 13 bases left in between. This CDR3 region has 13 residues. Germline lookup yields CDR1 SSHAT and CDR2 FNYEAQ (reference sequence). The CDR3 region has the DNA TGTGCCAGCAGCCCATCTACCGGTCATACGCAGTATTTT. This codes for CASSPSTGHTQYF.

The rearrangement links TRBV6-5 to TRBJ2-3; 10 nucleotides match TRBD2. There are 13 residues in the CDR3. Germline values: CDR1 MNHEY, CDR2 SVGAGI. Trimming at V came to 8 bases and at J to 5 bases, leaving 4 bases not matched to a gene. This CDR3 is CASLLAGRDTQYF. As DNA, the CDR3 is TGTGCCAGCCTACTAGCGGGAAGAGATACGCAGTATTTT.

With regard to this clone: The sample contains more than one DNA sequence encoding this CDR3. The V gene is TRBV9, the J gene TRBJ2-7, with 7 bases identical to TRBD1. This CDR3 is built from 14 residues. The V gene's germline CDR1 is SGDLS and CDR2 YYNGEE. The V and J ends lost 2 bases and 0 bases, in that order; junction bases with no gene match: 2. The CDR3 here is CASSVGTDSYEQYF. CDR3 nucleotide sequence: TGTGCCAGCAGCGTCGGGACAGACTCCTACGAGCAGTACTTC. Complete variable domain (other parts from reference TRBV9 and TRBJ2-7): DSGVTQTPKHLITATGQRVTLRCSPRSGDLSVYWYQQSLDQGLQFLIQYYNGEERAKGNILERFSAQQFPDLHSELNLSSLELGDSALYFCASSVGTDSYEQYFGPGTRLTVT.

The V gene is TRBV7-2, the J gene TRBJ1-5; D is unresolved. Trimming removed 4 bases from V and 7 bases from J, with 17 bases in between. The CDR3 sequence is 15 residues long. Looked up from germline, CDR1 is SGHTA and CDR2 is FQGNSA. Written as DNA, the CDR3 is TGTGCCAGCAGCTCTCAATGGGGAGGGTACCAGCCCCAGCATTTT. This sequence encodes CASSSQWGGYQPQHF.

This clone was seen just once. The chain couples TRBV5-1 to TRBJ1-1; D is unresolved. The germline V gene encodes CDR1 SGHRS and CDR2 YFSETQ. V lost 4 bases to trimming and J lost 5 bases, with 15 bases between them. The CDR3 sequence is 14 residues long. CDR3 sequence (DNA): TGCGCCAGCAGCCTATGGACTTTGGGGACTGAAGCTTTCTTT. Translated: CASSLWTLGTEAFF.

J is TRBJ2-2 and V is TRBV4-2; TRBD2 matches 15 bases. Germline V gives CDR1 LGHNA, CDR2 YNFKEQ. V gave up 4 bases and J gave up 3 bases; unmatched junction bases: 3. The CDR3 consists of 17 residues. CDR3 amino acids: CASSPGLAGGYTGELFF. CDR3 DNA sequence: TGTGCCAGCAGCCCCGGACTAGCGGGAGGGTACACCGGGGAGCTGTTTTTT.

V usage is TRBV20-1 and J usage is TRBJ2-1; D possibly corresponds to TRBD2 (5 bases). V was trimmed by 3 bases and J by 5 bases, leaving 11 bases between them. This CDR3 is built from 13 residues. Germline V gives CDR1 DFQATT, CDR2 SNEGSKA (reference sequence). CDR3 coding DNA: TGCAGTGCTAGTTCGGACGGGGACAATGAGCAGTTCTTC. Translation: CSASSDGDNEQFF.

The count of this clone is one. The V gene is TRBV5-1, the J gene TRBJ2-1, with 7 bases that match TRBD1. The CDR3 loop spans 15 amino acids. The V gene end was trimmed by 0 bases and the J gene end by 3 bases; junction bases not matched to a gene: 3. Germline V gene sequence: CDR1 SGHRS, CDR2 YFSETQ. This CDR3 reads CASSLETGFYNEQFF. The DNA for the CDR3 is TGCGCCAGCAGCTTGGAGACAGGGTTCTACAATGAGCAGTTCTTC.

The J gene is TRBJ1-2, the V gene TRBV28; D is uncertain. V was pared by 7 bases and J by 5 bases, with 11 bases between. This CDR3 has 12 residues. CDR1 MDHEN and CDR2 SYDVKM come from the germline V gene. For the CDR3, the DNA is TGTGCCAGCATGATAGGGAGGTATGGCTACACCTTC. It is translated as CASMIGRYGYTF.

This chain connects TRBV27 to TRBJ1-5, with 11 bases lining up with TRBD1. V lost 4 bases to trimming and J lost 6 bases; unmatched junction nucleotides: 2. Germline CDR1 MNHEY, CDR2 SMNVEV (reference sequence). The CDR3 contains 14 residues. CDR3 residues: CASSYGQGAQPQHF. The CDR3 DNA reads TGTGCCAGCAGTTACGGACAGGGGGCTCAGCCCCAGCATTTT.

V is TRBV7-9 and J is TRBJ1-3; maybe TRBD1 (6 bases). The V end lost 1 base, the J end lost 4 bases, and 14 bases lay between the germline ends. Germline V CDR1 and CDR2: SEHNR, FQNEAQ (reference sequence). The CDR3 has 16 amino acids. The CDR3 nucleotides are TGTGCCAGCAGCTTAGTCACAGGGAGCGGAGGAAACACCATATATTTT. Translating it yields CASSLVTGSGGNTIYF.